This T cell receptor beta chain appears in the sequencing data of a study of memory CD4+ T cells and cytomegalovirus serostatus. The sort gate was single viable CD3+CD4+CD8-CD45RO+ cells for memory CD4+ T cells. Overall study results and limits: CMV serostatus prediction reached median AUC approximately 0.96, or 0.89 with US-trained model.

Germline loops: CDR1 SGHKS, CDR2 YYEKEE (reference sequence). The V and J ends lost 3 bases and 7 bases respectively, with 11 bases between them. The CDR3 contains 13 residues. TCRdb keeps only in-frame clones here, not all; method: immunoSEQ multiplex PCR. Seen here are 50,000 to 60,000 clones, about four fifths observed once, and the top ten hold roughly 2%. Concerning this clone itself: Its antigen is currently unknown.

What was sequenced was memory CD4+ T cells from blood. This chain uses TRBV5-5 with TRBJ1-5, with D maybe TRBD1 (6 bases). The source is an adult in good health and CMV-seropositive. The CDR3 spells CASSSQGRQPQHF. In DNA, the CDR3 is TGTGCCAGCAGCTCACAGGGAAGGCAGCCCCAGCATTTT.